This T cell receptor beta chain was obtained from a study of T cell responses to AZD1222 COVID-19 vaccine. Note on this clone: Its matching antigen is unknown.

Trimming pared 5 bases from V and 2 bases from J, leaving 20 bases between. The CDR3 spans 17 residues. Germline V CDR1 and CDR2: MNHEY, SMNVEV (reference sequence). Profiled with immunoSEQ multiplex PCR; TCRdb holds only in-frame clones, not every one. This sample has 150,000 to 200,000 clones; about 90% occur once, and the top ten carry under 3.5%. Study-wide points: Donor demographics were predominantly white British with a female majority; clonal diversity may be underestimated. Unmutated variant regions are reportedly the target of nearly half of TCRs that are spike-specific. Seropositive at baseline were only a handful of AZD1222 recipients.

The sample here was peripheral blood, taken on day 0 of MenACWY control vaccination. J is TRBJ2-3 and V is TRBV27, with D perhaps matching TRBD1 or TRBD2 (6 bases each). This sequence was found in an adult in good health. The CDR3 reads CASSLGLVWGATDTQYF. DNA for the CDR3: TGTGCCAGCAGTCTGGGACTCGTATGGGGGGCCACAGATACGCAGTATTTT.